The present TCR beta chain was sequenced within a study of shared clonotypes between healthy human individuals. Study information: In total, the donors were a couple of women and a few men aged 18 to 49.

The repertoire was sequenced with immunoSEQ multiplex PCR; TCRdb's copy has only in-frame clones and lacks some. Among millions of clones listed, 85% to 95% were seen once. Donors were healthy HIV-negative adults without recently reported acute infections or vaccinations. The sequence came from a young man in good health. The sequenced material came from naive CD4+ T cells sorted from blood. Subset here: CD45RA+ positively selected.

CDR3 in amino acids: CASSLVGGVRTEAFF. The DNA of the CDR3 is TGTGCCAGCAGCTTAGTAGGAGGGGTACGCACTGAAGCTTTCTTT. The chain employs TRBV7-2 and TRBJ1-1; TRBD1 is a possible D gene (5 bases). Per germline, CDR1 SGHTA and CDR2 FQGNSA. V lost 1 base, J lost 4 bases, and 13 bases lay in between. The CDR3 is made up of 15 amino acids.